These 10 T cell receptor beta chains were sequenced from one sample in a study of regulatory T cells in long-lasting Graves disease. Combining iRepertoire HTBI primers with Arm-PCR of CDR3 regions, the authors built TCR beta libraries. TCRdb itself ran the multiplex PCR reads through MiXCR, one entry per CDR3 protein. Here the sample spans under 450,000 distinct CDR3 sequences, about 10% being singletons. Regarding time point: newly diagnosed GD, antithyroid drugs for less than 3 months. PBMC RNA was the source of the TCR library. These data also featured in a second study, about T cells in Graves' hyperthyroidism and ophthalmopathy.

The source material was peripheral blood mononuclear cells (PBMCs), sampled at new diagnosis, from a patient treated with antithyroid drugs. Receptors were obtained from a woman between 18 and 29 years old with Graves disease.

The table lists this clonotype with many counts. The chain carries TRBV11-2 and TRBJ2-1; 7 bases map to TRBD2. With 1 base clipped from V and 5 bases from J, the junction kept 5 bases outside the gene matches. This CDR3 spans 15 amino acids. Germline V gene sequence: CDR1 SGHAT, CDR2 FQNNGV. The CDR3 bases are TGTGCCAGCAGCTTAGGGCGTAGCGGGCACAATGAGCAGTTCTTC. Amino acids: CASSLGRSGHNEQFF.

There are many counts of this clonotype. The genes are TRBV20-1 and TRBJ2-1; 10 bases are shared with TRBD2. Germline assignment: CDR1 DFQATT and CDR2 SNEGSKA (reference sequence). The CDR3 sequence is 15 residues long. Trimming took 2 bases from V and 3 from J; bases not matched to a gene: 4. The CDR3 loop is CSARLAGDLYNEQFF. The CDR3 DNA follows: TGCAGTGCTAGACTAGCGGGAGACCTCTACAATGAGCAGTTCTTC.

This clonotype was observed many times. This chain connects TRBV19 to TRBJ1-5; no clear D. The CDR3 sequence is 13 residues long. Between the trimmed V and J ends, which lost 5 bases and 2 bases, there was a span of 7 bases. Germline lookup yields CDR1 LNHDA and CDR2 SQIVND (reference sequence). CDR3 nucleotides: TGTGCCAGTAGTCCAGGACGCAATCAGCCCCAGCATTTT. Protein sequence: CASSPGRNQPQHF.

This clonotype was counted ten times or more. The rearrangement links TRBV5-6 to TRBJ1-1; D is perhaps TRBD1 (6 bases). This CDR3 comprises 15 residues. The V end lost 3 bases, the J end lost 4 bases, and 16 bases lay between the germline ends. From germline, CDR1 is SGHDT and CDR2 YYEEEE. The CDR3 region is CASSSVGGAATEAFF. CDR3 nucleotide sequence: TGTGCCAGCAGCTCGGTGGGGGGGGCGGCCACTGAAGCTTTCTTT.

This clonotype was picked up many times. The chain carries TRBV28 and TRBJ1-2, with a possible D match to TRBD1 (5 bases). The CDR3 totals 15 residues. Per the germline V gene, CDR1 is MDHEN and CDR2 is SYDVKM. V lost 6 bases and J 2 bases, leaving 16 bases between the germline ends. CDR3 DNA sequence: TGTGCCAGCAGAATTTCCTTGGGGGTCAACTATGGCTACACCTTC. Translated: CASRISLGVNYGYTF.

In its sample, this clonotype was seen a few times. V usage is TRBV7-3 and J usage is TRBJ2-2; D might be TRBD2 (6 bases). The CDR3 contains 15 residues. Trimming pared 2 bases from V and 7 bases from J, leaving 14 bases between. Germline V gene data show CDR1 as SGHTA and CDR2 as FQGTGA. CDR3 sequence reads: CASSLVGGTDGELFF. The CDR3 region has the DNA TGTGCCAGCAGCTTAGTTGGCGGGACGGACGGGGAGCTGTTTTTT.

The table lists this clonotype with a few counts. The CDR3 loop reads CASGGFGQPQHF. Written as DNA, the CDR3 is TGTGCCTCCGGGGGTTTCGGTCAGCCCCAGCATTTT. This chain links TRBV10-3 with TRBJ1-5; D perhaps matches TRBD1 (5 bases). This CDR3 region has 12 residues. Trimming removed 11 bases from V and 6 bases from J, with 14 bases in between. From germline, CDR1 is ENHRY and CDR2 SYGVKD.

This clonotype was detected only a few times. V usage is TRBV29-1 and J usage is TRBJ2-5; 12 bases line up with TRBD2. After removal of 4 bases from V and 6 bases from J, the junction contained 9 bases not matched to a gene. The length of the CDR3 is 15 residues. Germline assignment: CDR1 SQVTM and CDR2 ANQGSEA. The CDR3 nucleotides read TGCAGCGTTGGACTAGCGGGAGCCGGAGTAAAGACCCAGTACTTC. This translates into CSVGLAGAGVKTQYF.

This clonotype was seen at least ten times. V is TRBV7-2 and J is TRBJ2-1; the D is unclear. V was trimmed by 7 bases and J by 1 base, leaving 14 bases between them. CDR1 SGHTA and CDR2 FQGNSA come from the germline V gene. The CDR3 is made up of 15 amino acids. The CDR3 DNA sequence: TGTGCCAGCACCCTGAGTAGATCATCCTACAATGAGCAGTTCTTC. Residues: CASTLSRSSYNEQFF. Together with reference TRBV7-2 and TRBJ2-1, the CDR3 gives the full variable domain: GAGVSQSPSNKVTEKGKDVELRCDPISGHTALYWYRQSLGQGLEFLIYFQGNSAPDKSGLPSDRFSAERTGGSVSTLTIQRTQQEDSAVYLCASTLSRSSYNEQFFGPGTRLTVL.

This clonotype occurred many times. The chain links TRBV7-3 to TRBJ2-1; 14 nucleotides match TRBD2. The J segment lost 6 bases and the V segment lost 6 bases, leaving 13 bases of the junction unmatched. Germline values: CDR1 SGHTA, CDR2 FQGTGA. The CDR3 is 18 residues long. The CDR3 spells CASSSGTSGSRFSNEQFF. In nucleotides, the CDR3 is TGTGCCAGCAGTTCTGGGACTAGCGGGAGTAGGTTCTCCAATGAGCAGTTCTTC.